This TCR beta chain was identified during a study of blood T cell repertoires in COVID-19. Study background: COVID-19 samples from acute and convalescent phases originated in the United States, Italy and Spain. T cells, B-cell-depleted T cells, or PBMCs supplied cDNA or gDNA.

Assay used: immunoSEQ multiplex PCR; TCRdb lists only in-frame clones, some missing. This table has 95,000 to 150,000 clones, just under 80% appearing once. CDR1 is SEHNR, CDR2 FQNEAQ, per germline (reference sequence). The CDR3 spans 16 residues. The trim removed 5 bases at V and 2 bases at J, leaving 8 bases unmatched. A single count supports this clone. The sequencing sample was made of peripheral blood. The J gene is TRBJ2-7, the V gene TRBV7-9; 11 bases fit TRBD2. This sequence originates from a man aged 55-75 years with active or convalescent COVID-19. The DNA of the CDR3 is TGTGCCAGCAGCCTTAGTAGGACTAGCGGGCCCTACGAGCAGTACTTC. This encodes CASSLSRTSGPYEQYF.